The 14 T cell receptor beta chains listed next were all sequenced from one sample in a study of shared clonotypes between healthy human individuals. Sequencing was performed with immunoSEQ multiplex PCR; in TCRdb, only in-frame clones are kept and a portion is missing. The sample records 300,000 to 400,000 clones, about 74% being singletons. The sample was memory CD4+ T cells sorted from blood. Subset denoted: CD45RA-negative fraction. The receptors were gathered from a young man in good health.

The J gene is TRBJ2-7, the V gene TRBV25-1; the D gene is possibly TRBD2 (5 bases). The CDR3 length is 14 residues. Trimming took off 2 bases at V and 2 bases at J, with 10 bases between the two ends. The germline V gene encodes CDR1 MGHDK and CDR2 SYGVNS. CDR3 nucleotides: TGTGCCAGCAGTGAACAAGCGGAGGCCTACGAGCAGTACTTC. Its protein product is CASSEQAEAYEQYF.

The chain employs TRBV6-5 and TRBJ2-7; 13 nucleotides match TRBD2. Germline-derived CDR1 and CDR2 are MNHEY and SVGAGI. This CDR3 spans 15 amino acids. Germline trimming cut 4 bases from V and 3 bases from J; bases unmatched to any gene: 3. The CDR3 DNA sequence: TGTGCCAGCAGTTTGGGACTAGCGGGAAACTACGAGCAGTACTTC. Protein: CASSLGLAGNYEQYF.

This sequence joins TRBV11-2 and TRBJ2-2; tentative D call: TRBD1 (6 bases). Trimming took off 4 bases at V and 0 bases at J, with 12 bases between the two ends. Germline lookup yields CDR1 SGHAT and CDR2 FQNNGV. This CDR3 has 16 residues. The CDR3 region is CASSYRAGANTGELFF. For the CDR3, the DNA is TGTGCCAGCAGCTACAGGGCTGGTGCGAACACCGGGGAGCTGTTTTTT.

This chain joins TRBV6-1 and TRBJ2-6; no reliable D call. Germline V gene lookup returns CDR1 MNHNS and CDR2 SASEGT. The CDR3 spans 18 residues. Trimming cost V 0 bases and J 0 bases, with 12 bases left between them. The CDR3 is CASSEALFRFSGANVLTF. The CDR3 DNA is TGTGCCAGCAGTGAAGCTCTTTTTAGGTTCTCTGGGGCCAACGTCCTGACTTTC.

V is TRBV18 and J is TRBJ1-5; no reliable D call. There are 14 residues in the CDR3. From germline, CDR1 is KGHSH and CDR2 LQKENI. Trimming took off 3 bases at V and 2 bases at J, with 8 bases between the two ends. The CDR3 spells CASSPREGNQPQHF. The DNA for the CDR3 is TGTGCCAGCTCACCGAGGGAGGGCAATCAGCCCCAGCATTTT.

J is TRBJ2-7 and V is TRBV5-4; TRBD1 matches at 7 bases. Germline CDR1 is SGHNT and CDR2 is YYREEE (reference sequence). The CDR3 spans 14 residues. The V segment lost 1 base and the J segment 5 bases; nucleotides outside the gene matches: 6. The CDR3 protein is CASSLNRGNHEQYF. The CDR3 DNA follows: TGTGCCAGCAGCTTGAACAGGGGTAACCACGAGCAGTACTTC.

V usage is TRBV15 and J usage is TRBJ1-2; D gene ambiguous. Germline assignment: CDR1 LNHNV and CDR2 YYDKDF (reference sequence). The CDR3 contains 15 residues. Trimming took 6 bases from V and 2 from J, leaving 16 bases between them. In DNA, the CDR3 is TGTGCCACCAGTGAGACACCGAGCCCGAACTATGGCTACACCTTC. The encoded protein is CATSETPSPNYGYTF.

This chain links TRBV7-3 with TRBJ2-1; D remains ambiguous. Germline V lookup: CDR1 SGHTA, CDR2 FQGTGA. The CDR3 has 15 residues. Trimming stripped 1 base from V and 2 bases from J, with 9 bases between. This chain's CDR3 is CASSLSWGPYNEQFF. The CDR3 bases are TGTGCCAGCAGCTTAAGCTGGGGTCCCTACAATGAGCAGTTCTTC.

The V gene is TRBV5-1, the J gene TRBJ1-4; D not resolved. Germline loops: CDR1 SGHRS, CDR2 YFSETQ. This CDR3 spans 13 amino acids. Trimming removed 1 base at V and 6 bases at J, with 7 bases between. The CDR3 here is CASSLWEDEKLFF. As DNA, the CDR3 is TGCGCCAGCAGCTTGTGGGAGGATGAAAAACTGTTTTTT. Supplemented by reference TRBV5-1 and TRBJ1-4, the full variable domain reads KAGVTQTPRYLIKTRGQQVTLSCSPISGHRSVSWYQQTPGQGLQFLFEYFSETQRNKGNFPGRFSGRQFSNSRSEMNVSTLELGDSALYLCASSLWEDEKLFFGSGTQLSVL.

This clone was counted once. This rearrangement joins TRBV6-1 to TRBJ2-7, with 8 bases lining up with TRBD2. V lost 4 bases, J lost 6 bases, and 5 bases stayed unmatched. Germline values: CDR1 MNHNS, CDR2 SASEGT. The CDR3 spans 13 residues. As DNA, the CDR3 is TGTGCCAGCAGTGCCGGGAGGGCCTTCGAGCAGTACTTC. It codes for CASSAGRAFEQYF.

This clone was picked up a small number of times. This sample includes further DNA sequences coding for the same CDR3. The CDR3 DNA reads TGTGCCAGCAGGGAACAGGGTCCGTCCTACGAGCAGTACTTC. Amino acid sequence: CASREQGPSYEQYF. The chain carries TRBV2 and TRBJ2-7; tentatively, D is TRBD1 (6 bases). CDR3 length: 14 amino acids. The ends were cut back, 6 bases at V and 1 base at J, with 13 bases in the middle. Germline CDR1 reads SNHLY; CDR2 reads FYNNEI.

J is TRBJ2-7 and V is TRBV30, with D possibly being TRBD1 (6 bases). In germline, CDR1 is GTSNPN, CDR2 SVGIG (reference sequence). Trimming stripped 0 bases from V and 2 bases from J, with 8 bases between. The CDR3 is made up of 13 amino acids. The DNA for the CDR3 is TGTGCCTGGAGTGTGGACAGCCCCTACGAGCAGTACTTC. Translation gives CAWSVDSPYEQYF. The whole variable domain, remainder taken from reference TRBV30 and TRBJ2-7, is SQTIHQWPATLVQPVGSPLSLECTVEGTSNPNLYWYRQAAGRGLQLLFYSVGIGQISSEVPQNLSASRPQDRQFILSSKKLLLSDSGFYLCAWSVDSPYEQYFGPGTRLTVT.

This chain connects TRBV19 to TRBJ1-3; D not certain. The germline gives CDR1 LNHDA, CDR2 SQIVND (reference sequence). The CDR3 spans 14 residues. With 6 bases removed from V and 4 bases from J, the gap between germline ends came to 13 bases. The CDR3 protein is CASSHFDPGNTIYF. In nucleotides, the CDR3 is TGTGCCAGTAGCCATTTCGACCCGGGAAACACCATATATTTT.

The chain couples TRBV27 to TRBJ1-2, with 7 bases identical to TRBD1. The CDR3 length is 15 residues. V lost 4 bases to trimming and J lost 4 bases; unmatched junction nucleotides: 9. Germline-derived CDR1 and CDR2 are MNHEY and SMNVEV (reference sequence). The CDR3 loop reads CASSSDRLRSYGYTF. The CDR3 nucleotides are TGTGCCAGCAGTTCGGACAGGCTTCGGAGCTATGGCTACACCTTC.